A selection of T cell receptor beta chains follows, all from one sample in a study of blood T cell repertoires in COVID-19. TCRdb's copy holds only in-frame clones and misses some; the assay was immunoSEQ multiplex PCR. In the table there are under 350,000 clones, 90% of which are singletons. Source material: PBMCs or T cells enriched from blood (not recorded which). These receptors originate from a man in his sixties who had recovered from COVID-19. Both conserved end residues are part of each CDR3. D genes are given only for firm matches. The size of a clone is reported for some rows only, either as once, few or many, or as a class for expanded clones.

CDR3nt: TGTGCCAGCAGTAGCGGGGGGAGGCTCAATGAGCAGTTCTTC
CDR3aa: CASSSGGRLNEQFF
v_gene: TRBV28
abundance: -
j_gene: TRBJ2-1
d_gene: TRBD2

CDR3nt: TGTGCCAGCAGCTTAGAGCGGGGGGGGTACAATGAGCAGTTCTTC
CDR3aa: CASSLERGGYNEQFF
v_gene: TRBV7-8
abundance: -
j_gene: TRBJ2-1
d_gene: TRBD2

CDR3nt: TGTGCCAGCAGCTTCCAGCGGGGGGACTACTACGAGCAGTACTTC
CDR3aa: CASSFQRGDYYEQYF
v_gene: TRBV5-4
abundance: -
j_gene: TRBJ2-7
d_gene: TRBD2

CDR3nt: TGTGCCTGGAGTGTTTCTAGCGGGGGGGCTTACGAGCAGTACTTC
CDR3aa: CAWSVSSGGAYEQYF
v_gene: TRBV30
abundance: -
j_gene: TRBJ2-7
d_gene: TRBD2

CDR3nt: TGTGCCAGCAGCCAAGTGAGAACTAGCGGGAGTAGGTACGAGCAGTACTTC
CDR3aa: CASSQVRTSGSRYEQYF
v_gene: TRBV3-1/TRBV3-2
abundance: -
j_gene: TRBJ2-7
d_gene: TRBD2

CDR3nt: TGTGCCAGCAGGAGGCCTGTGGCAGATACGCAGTATTTT
CDR3aa: CASRRPVADTQYF
v_gene: TRBV12-3/TRBV12-4
abundance: -
j_gene: TRBJ2-3
d_gene: -

CDR3nt: TGCGCCACTACCTACGGGGATAGGAATTCACCCCTCCACTTT
CDR3aa: CATTYGDRNSPLHF
v_gene: TRBV5-1
abundance: -
j_gene: TRBJ1-6
d_gene: -

CDR3nt: TGTGCCAGCAGCGTAGGTAGACAGGCGAACACCGGGGAGCTGTTTTTT
CDR3aa: CASSVGRQANTGELFF
v_gene: TRBV9
abundance: -
j_gene: TRBJ2-2
d_gene: -

CDR3nt: TGTGCCAGCAGTACTCTAGCGGGTGTGGCCAATGAGCAGTTCTTC
CDR3aa: CASSTLAGVANEQFF
v_gene: TRBV6-5
abundance: once
j_gene: TRBJ2-1
d_gene: TRBD2

CDR3nt: TGTGCCACCAGTGATTCCCGGACAGCGAGGTATGGCTACACCTTC
CDR3aa: CATSDSRTARYGYTF
v_gene: TRBV24-1
abundance: -
j_gene: TRBJ1-2
d_gene: -

CDR3nt: TGTGCCAGCAGCTCCTTCACAGATACGCAGTATTTT
CDR3aa: CASSSFTDTQYF
v_gene: TRBV9
abundance: -
j_gene: TRBJ2-3
d_gene: -

CDR3nt: TGTGCCAGCAGCCCGACGGGGGGTAGTGACACTGAAGCTTTCTTT
CDR3aa: CASSPTGGSDTEAFF
v_gene: TRBV7-8
abundance: -
j_gene: TRBJ1-1
d_gene: -

CDR3nt: TGTGCCAGCAGCTCGGGGGAGACCCAGTACTTC
CDR3aa: CASSSGETQYF
v_gene: TRBV7-2
abundance: -
j_gene: TRBJ2-5
d_gene: -

CDR3nt: TGTGCCAGCAGCCAGGACCGACTAGCGGGCCATACGCAGTATTTT
CDR3aa: CASSQDRLAGHTQYF
v_gene: TRBV3-1/TRBV3-2
abundance: -
j_gene: TRBJ2-3
d_gene: TRBD2

CDR3nt: TGTGCCAGCTCACCATCGGCGGGACAGAGGTCCGGGGAGCTGTTTTTT
CDR3aa: CASSPSAGQRSGELFF
v_gene: TRBV18
abundance: once
j_gene: TRBJ2-2
d_gene: -

CDR3nt: TGTGCCAGCAGGGTGACAGGGGCGGAGACCCAGTACTTC
CDR3aa: CASRVTGAETQYF
v_gene: TRBV12-3/TRBV12-4
abundance: -
j_gene: TRBJ2-5
d_gene: TRBD1

CDR3nt: TGTGCCAGCAGCTCAGACCTTCAGACAGGGAGCTCCTACAATGAGCAGTTCTTC
CDR3aa: CASSSDLQTGSSYNEQFF
v_gene: TRBV7-8
abundance: -
j_gene: TRBJ2-1
d_gene: TRBD1

CDR3nt: TGTGCCTGGAGTGATACAGGGGCGTATCGGCCCCAGCATTTT
CDR3aa: CAWSDTGAYRPQHF
v_gene: TRBV30
abundance: -
j_gene: TRBJ1-5
d_gene: TRBD1

CDR3nt: TGTGCCAGCAGTTTTAGCGTCACAGATACGCAGTATTTT
CDR3aa: CASSFSVTDTQYF
v_gene: TRBV12-3/TRBV12-4
abundance: -
j_gene: TRBJ2-3
d_gene: -

CDR3nt: TGTGCCAGCAGGCGGCAGGGGCCTGGAAACACCATATATTTT
CDR3aa: CASRRQGPGNTIYF
v_gene: TRBV5-5
abundance: -
j_gene: TRBJ1-3
d_gene: -

CDR3nt: TGCGCCAGCAGCCAGGCTGGAAGGATTGACCTAGCAAATCAGCCCCAGCATTTT
CDR3aa: CASSQAGRIDLANQPQHF
v_gene: TRBV4-3
abundance: -
j_gene: TRBJ1-5
d_gene: -

CDR3nt: TGTGCCAGCAGCTTCTCCTTTGGGGCAGCTCGCTCCTACGAGCAGTACTTC
CDR3aa: CASSFSFGAARSYEQYF
v_gene: TRBV3-1/TRBV3-2
abundance: few
j_gene: TRBJ2-7
d_gene: -

CDR3nt: TGTGCCAGCAGTGAAATCACGGGGAGGGGCTACACCTTC
CDR3aa: CASSEITGRGYTF
v_gene: TRBV2
abundance: -
j_gene: TRBJ1-2
d_gene: -

CDR3nt: TGTGCCACCAGCAGAGAATCCGGGACTGAAGCTTTCTTT
CDR3aa: CATSRESGTEAFF
v_gene: TRBV15
abundance: -
j_gene: TRBJ1-1
d_gene: -

CDR3nt: TGTGCCAGCAGTTACTCAAGGGGCTCCTATAATTCACCCCTCCACTTT
CDR3aa: CASSYSRGSYNSPLHF
v_gene: TRBV6-5
abundance: -
j_gene: TRBJ1-6
d_gene: -

CDR3nt: TGTGCCAGCAGCTTAGAAATACTATCCAGAGCCAAAAACATTCAGTACTTC
CDR3aa: CASSLEILSRAKNIQYF
v_gene: TRBV11-3
abundance: -
j_gene: TRBJ2-4
d_gene: -

CDR3nt: TGTGCCAGCAGTGAGACAGGGGCGAACACCGGGGAGCTGTTTTTT
CDR3aa: CASSETGANTGELFF
v_gene: TRBV9
abundance: -
j_gene: TRBJ2-2
d_gene: TRBD1

CDR3nt: TGTGCCAGCAGCCTCCGGGACACGAGGACCGGGGAGCTGTTTTTT
CDR3aa: CASSLRDTRTGELFF
v_gene: TRBV11-1
abundance: -
j_gene: TRBJ2-2
d_gene: -

CDR3nt: TGTGCCAGCAGCTCCCTGCCCGGACAGGGTTCACGAAACACCATATATTTT
CDR3aa: CASSSLPGQGSRNTIYF
v_gene: TRBV7-9
abundance: once
j_gene: TRBJ1-3
d_gene: TRBD1

CDR3nt: TGCGCCAGCAGCCAAGGGACGGGATTGAACACTGAAGCTTTCTTT
CDR3aa: CASSQGTGLNTEAFF
v_gene: TRBV4-3
abundance: -
j_gene: TRBJ1-1
d_gene: -

CDR3nt: TGTGCCAGCAGCGTTATGAACACTGAAGCTTTCTTT
CDR3aa: CASSVMNTEAFF
v_gene: TRBV11-3
abundance: -
j_gene: TRBJ1-1
d_gene: -

CDR3nt: TGCGCCAGCAGCATACAGGGGGTGGGTAATTCACCCCTCCACTTT
CDR3aa: CASSIQGVGNSPLHF
v_gene: TRBV5-1
abundance: -
j_gene: TRBJ1-6
d_gene: TRBD1

CDR3nt: TGTGCCAGTAGTGCCGGGCCGGGACAGGGCGCTAGCTACACCTTC
CDR3aa: CASSAGPGQGASYTF
v_gene: TRBV19
abundance: -
j_gene: TRBJ1-2
d_gene: TRBD1

CDR3nt: TGTGCCAGCAGCCCGCCTATAGATAATGAGCAGTTCTTC
CDR3aa: CASSPPIDNEQFF
v_gene: TRBV3-1/TRBV3-2
abundance: -
j_gene: TRBJ2-1
d_gene: -

CDR3nt: TGCGCCAGCAGCCCGGGGACAGCGAACACTGAAGCTTTCTTT
CDR3aa: CASSPGTANTEAFF
v_gene: TRBV5-1
abundance: -
j_gene: TRBJ1-1
d_gene: TRBD1

CDR3nt: TGTGCCAGCAGCTTAGAGGGGGGGACTAGGGATAGCTACGAGCAGTACTTC
CDR3aa: CASSLEGGTRDSYEQYF
v_gene: TRBV7-9
abundance: -
j_gene: TRBJ2-7
d_gene: TRBD2

CDR3nt: TGTGCCAGCAGCTTAGCTGGTACAGGGTCAGATACGCAGTATTTT
CDR3aa: CASSLAGTGSDTQYF
v_gene: TRBV7-2
abundance: -
j_gene: TRBJ2-3
d_gene: -

CDR3nt: TGTGCCAGCTCCGACACAGGGGGGGCGAGGGTAATTCAGCCCCAGCATTTT
CDR3aa: CASSDTGGARVIQPQHF
v_gene: TRBV18
abundance: once
j_gene: TRBJ1-5
d_gene: TRBD1

CDR3nt: TGTGCCAGTAGTATCCAGCGCTCTGGAAACACCATATATTTT
CDR3aa: CASSIQRSGNTIYF
v_gene: TRBV19
abundance: once
j_gene: TRBJ1-3
d_gene: -

CDR3nt: TGCGCCAGCAGCTGGAGGACGAGCACAGATACGCAGTATTTT
CDR3aa: CASSWRTSTDTQYF
v_gene: TRBV5-1
abundance: -
j_gene: TRBJ2-3
d_gene: -

CDR3nt: TGTGCCAGCTCAAAAAACAGCGGAGGAAACACAGATACGCAGTATTTT
CDR3aa: CASSKNSGGNTDTQYF
v_gene: TRBV18
abundance: -
j_gene: TRBJ2-3
d_gene: -

CDR3nt: TGTGCCAGCAGCCCAACCCCTAGTACTAACTATGGCTACACCTTC
CDR3aa: CASSPTPSTNYGYTF
v_gene: TRBV5-4
abundance: once
j_gene: TRBJ1-2
d_gene: -

CDR3nt: TGTGCCAGCAGCTTACAGGGCCATAGCAATCAGCCCCAGCATTTT
CDR3aa: CASSLQGHSNQPQHF
v_gene: TRBV7-2
abundance: -
j_gene: TRBJ1-5
d_gene: -

CDR3nt: TGCGCCAGCAGCCGGGAAGAGGAAACAGGAGTCGGGAGCGAGCAGTACTTC
CDR3aa: CASSREEETGVGSEQYF
v_gene: TRBV5-1
abundance: -
j_gene: TRBJ2-7
d_gene: -

CDR3nt: TGCGCCAGCAGCTTGGAGGCACAGCGGGCACTGGCCAAAAACATTCAGTACTTC
CDR3aa: CASSLEAQRALAKNIQYF
v_gene: TRBV5-1
abundance: few
j_gene: TRBJ2-4
d_gene: -

CDR3nt: TGTGCCAGCAGTAACGGGGGGCGCTCCTATAATTCACCCCTCCACTTT
CDR3aa: CASSNGGRSYNSPLHF
v_gene: TRBV6-6
abundance: -
j_gene: TRBJ1-6
d_gene: -

CDR3nt: TGTGCCAGCAGCTTTCGGGCGGGGGGGTACCCCACAGATACGCAGTATTTT
CDR3aa: CASSFRAGGYPTDTQYF
v_gene: TRBV13
abundance: -
j_gene: TRBJ2-3
d_gene: TRBD2

CDR3nt: TGCGCCAGCAGCCGACTACATTCCCCCGGCGACGGAGACGGCGGGGAGCTGTTTTTT
CDR3aa: CASSRLHSPGDGDGGELFF
v_gene: TRBV4-3
abundance: -
j_gene: TRBJ2-2
d_gene: -

CDR3nt: TGTGCCAGCTCACCGCAGGGGCCGGCTATGGTTAATTCACCCCTCCACTTT
CDR3aa: CASSPQGPAMVNSPLHF
v_gene: TRBV18
abundance: -
j_gene: TRBJ1-6
d_gene: -